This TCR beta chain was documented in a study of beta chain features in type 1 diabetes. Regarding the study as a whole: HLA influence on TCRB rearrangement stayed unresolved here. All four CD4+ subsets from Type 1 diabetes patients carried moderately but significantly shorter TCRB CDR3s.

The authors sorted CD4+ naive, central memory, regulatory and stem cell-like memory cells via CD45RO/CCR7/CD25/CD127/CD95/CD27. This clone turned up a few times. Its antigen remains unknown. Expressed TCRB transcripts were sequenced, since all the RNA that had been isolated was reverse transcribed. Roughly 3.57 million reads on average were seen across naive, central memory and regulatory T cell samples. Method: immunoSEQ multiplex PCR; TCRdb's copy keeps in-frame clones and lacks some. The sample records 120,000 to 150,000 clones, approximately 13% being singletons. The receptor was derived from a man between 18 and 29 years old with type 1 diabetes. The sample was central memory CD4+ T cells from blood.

The CDR3 DNA is TGTGCCAGCAGCAGACTAGCGGGGGGAAGAGATACGCAGTATTTT. Residues: CASSRLAGGRDTQYF. V and J are TRBV2 and TRBJ2-3; TRBD2 matches at 13 bases. Per the germline V gene, CDR1 is SNHLY and CDR2 is FYNNEI. V lost 6 bases to trimming and J lost 5 bases; unmatched junction nucleotides: 5. The CDR3 extends over 15 amino acids.